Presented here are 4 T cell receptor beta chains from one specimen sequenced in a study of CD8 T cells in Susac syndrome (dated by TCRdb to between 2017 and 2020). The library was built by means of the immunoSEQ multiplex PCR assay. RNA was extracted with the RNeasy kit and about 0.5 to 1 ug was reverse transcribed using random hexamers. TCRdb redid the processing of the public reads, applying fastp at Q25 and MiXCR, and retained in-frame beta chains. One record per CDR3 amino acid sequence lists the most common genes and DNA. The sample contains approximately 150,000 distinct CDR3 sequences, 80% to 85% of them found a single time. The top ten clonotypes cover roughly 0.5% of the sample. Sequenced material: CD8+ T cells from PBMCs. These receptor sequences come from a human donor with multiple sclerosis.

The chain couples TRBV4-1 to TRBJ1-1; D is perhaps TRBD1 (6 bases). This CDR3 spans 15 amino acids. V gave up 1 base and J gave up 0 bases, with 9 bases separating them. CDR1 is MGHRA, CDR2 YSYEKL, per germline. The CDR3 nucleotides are TGCGCCAGCAGCCAAGGGACAGCCATGAACACTGAAGCTTTCTTT. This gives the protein CASSQGTAMNTEAFF.

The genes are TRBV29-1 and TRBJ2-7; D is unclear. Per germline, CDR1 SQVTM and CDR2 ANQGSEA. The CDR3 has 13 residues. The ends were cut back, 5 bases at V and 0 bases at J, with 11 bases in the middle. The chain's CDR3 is CSVMIVGSYEQYF. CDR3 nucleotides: TGCAGCGTTATGATTGTTGGCTCCTACGAGCAGTACTTC.

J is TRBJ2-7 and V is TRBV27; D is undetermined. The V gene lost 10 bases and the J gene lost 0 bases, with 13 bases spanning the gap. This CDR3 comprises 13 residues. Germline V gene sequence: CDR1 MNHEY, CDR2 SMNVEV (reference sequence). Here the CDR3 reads CATSWGSSYEQYF. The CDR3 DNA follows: TGTGCCACCTCATGGGGAAGCTCCTACGAGCAGTACTTC.

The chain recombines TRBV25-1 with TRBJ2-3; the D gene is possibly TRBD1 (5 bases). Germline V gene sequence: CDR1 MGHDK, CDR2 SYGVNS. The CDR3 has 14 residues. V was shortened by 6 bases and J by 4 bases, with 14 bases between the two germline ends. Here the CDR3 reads CASSRSQGPDTQYF. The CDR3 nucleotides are TGTGCCAGCAGCCGATCGCAGGGTCCAGATACGCAGTATTTT.